The TCR beta chain described here comes from a study of identical twins. Germline trimming cut 5 bases from V and 3 bases from J; bases unmatched to any gene: 10. The CDR3 runs to 16 residues. Germline CDR1 and CDR2: SGHTA and FQGTGA. Template switching, a step in the protocol, added a universal primer site, and cDNA carried unique molecular identifiers. TCRdb reanalysed the 5' RACE reads using MiXCR and keeps one entry per CDR3 protein. The sample lists roughly 720,000 distinct CDR3 sequences; about 20% were seen once. This same sample was also taken into another study, of T cells expressing NK-cell markers. That study adds: In a handful of donors, dominant CD3+CD56+NKG2C+ clones formed about 1.0-7.5% of CD8+ cells.

The sequence came from a woman aged 18-29 years in good health. V usage is TRBV7-3 and J usage is TRBJ2-3; TRBD2 agrees at 8 bases. Sample: PBMCs. The CDR3 protein is CASSPLRRGETDTQYF. CDR3 nucleotides: TGTGCCAGCAGCCCCCTTCGGCGGGGGGAGACAGATACGCAGTATTTT.